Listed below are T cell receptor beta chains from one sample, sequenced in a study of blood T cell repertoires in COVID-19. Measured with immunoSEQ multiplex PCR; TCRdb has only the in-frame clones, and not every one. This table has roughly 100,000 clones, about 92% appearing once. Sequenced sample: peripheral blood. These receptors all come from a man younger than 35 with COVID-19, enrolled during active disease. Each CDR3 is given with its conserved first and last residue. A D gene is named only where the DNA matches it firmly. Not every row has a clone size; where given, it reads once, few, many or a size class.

cdr3_nt: TGTGCCAGCAGTTACCCCGGGCGGAGGACCTACGAGCAGTACTTC
cdr3_aa: CASSYPGRRTYEQYF
d_call: -
j_call: TRBJ2-7
v_call: TRBV6-2/TRBV6-3
clone_size: -

cdr3_nt: TGTGCCACCAGCAGGAGGTTGGGACAGGGGAACAACGAGCAGTACTTC
cdr3_aa: CATSRRLGQGNNEQYF
d_call: TRBD1
j_call: TRBJ2-7
v_call: TRBV15
clone_size: -

cdr3_nt: TGTGCCAGCAGTTACTCGAAACATCCCAATTCACCCCTCCACTTT
cdr3_aa: CASSYSKHPNSPLHF
d_call: -
j_call: TRBJ1-6
v_call: TRBV6-5
clone_size: -

cdr3_nt: TGTGCCAGCAGCCTCGACAGGAGAGCTAACTATGGCTACACCTTC
cdr3_aa: CASSLDRRANYGYTF
d_call: -
j_call: TRBJ1-2
v_call: TRBV28
clone_size: once

cdr3_nt: TGTGCCAGCAGTTTTTCGGGGAGCCACTACGAGCAGTACTTC
cdr3_aa: CASSFSGSHYEQYF
d_call: -
j_call: TRBJ2-7
v_call: TRBV28
clone_size: -

cdr3_nt: TGTGCCATCAGTGACCGCGGACTAGGTAGTGAGCAGTTCTTC
cdr3_aa: CAISDRGLGSEQFF
d_call: TRBD2
j_call: TRBJ2-1
v_call: TRBV10-3
clone_size: -

cdr3_nt: TGTGCCAGCGGAAGGGGGCAGGGTAATCAGCCCCAGCATTTT
cdr3_aa: CASGRGQGNQPQHF
d_call: TRBD1
j_call: TRBJ1-5
v_call: TRBV6-5
clone_size: -

cdr3_nt: TGTGCCAGCTCACTGGACAGGTCGGGCTACACCTTC
cdr3_aa: CASSLDRSGYTF
d_call: TRBD1
j_call: TRBJ1-2
v_call: TRBV18
clone_size: -

cdr3_nt: TGTGCCAGCAGCTTGGAACTAGCGGGAGGGCTCGCCTACGAGCAGTACTTC
cdr3_aa: CASSLELAGGLAYEQYF
d_call: TRBD2
j_call: TRBJ2-7
v_call: TRBV5-8
clone_size: -

cdr3_nt: TGTGCCAGCATCCGGACAGGGAACTACAATGAGCAGTTCTTC
cdr3_aa: CASIRTGNYNEQFF
d_call: TRBD1
j_call: TRBJ2-1
v_call: TRBV5-6
clone_size: -

cdr3_nt: TGTGCCAGCAGTTACACAGGACAGGTTAACTATGGCTACACCTTC
cdr3_aa: CASSYTGQVNYGYTF
d_call: TRBD1
j_call: TRBJ1-2
v_call: TRBV6-6
clone_size: -

cdr3_nt: TGTGCCAGCAGACCAAAGGGAGGGTCTGGAAACACCATATATTTT
cdr3_aa: CASRPKGGSGNTIYF
d_call: -
j_call: TRBJ1-3
v_call: TRBV7-9
clone_size: -

cdr3_nt: TGTGCCAGCAGCCAACGAACAGGACAGGGGGCCGCTGAAGCTTTCTTT
cdr3_aa: CASSQRTGQGAAEAFF
d_call: TRBD1
j_call: TRBJ1-1
v_call: TRBV3-1/TRBV3-2
clone_size: -

cdr3_nt: TGTGCCACCAGTGATTGGGGACAGGGCCGAGATACGCAGTATTTT
cdr3_aa: CATSDWGQGRDTQYF
d_call: TRBD1
j_call: TRBJ2-3
v_call: TRBV24-1
clone_size: -

cdr3_nt: TGTGCCAGCAGCGTATACCGGGAGCCCTACTACGAGCAGTACTTC
cdr3_aa: CASSVYREPYYEQYF
d_call: -
j_call: TRBJ2-7
v_call: TRBV9
clone_size: -

cdr3_nt: TGCGCCAGCAGCTTGGTTGGGGCCTTGCAAGTCGAGCAGTACTTC
cdr3_aa: CASSLVGALQVEQYF
d_call: -
j_call: TRBJ2-7
v_call: TRBV5-1
clone_size: -

cdr3_nt: TGCAGCTGCCCGACAGTGAGGAGGGAAAAACTGCTTTTT
cdr3_aa: CSCPTVRREKLLF
d_call: -
j_call: TRBJ1-4
v_call: TRBV29-1
clone_size: few

cdr3_nt: TGTGCCAGCTCACCATTTGTCGTGTTAGAGACCCAGTACTTC
cdr3_aa: CASSPFVVLETQYF
d_call: -
j_call: TRBJ2-5
v_call: TRBV18
clone_size: -

cdr3_nt: TGTGCCAGCAGTCAGACAGGGGGGGGTCAGCCCCAGCATTTT
cdr3_aa: CASSQTGGGQPQHF
d_call: TRBD1
j_call: TRBJ1-5
v_call: TRBV28
clone_size: -

cdr3_nt: TGTGCCAGCAGCTTGGCGGTAGACACCTATCAGCCCCAGCATTTT
cdr3_aa: CASSLAVDTYQPQHF
d_call: -
j_call: TRBJ1-5
v_call: TRBV5-5
clone_size: -

cdr3_nt: TGTGCCAGCAGTTTGTCACCGGGACAGGGGTTCGACGAGCAGTACTTC
cdr3_aa: CASSLSPGQGFDEQYF
d_call: TRBD1
j_call: TRBJ2-7
v_call: TRBV28
clone_size: -

cdr3_nt: TGTGCCAGCAGTTTTCAGGGTCTTAACTATGGCTACACCTTC
cdr3_aa: CASSFQGLNYGYTF
d_call: -
j_call: TRBJ1-2
v_call: TRBV28
clone_size: -

cdr3_nt: TGCGCCAGCAGCCAAGATCAGGGCTACGAGCAGTACTTC
cdr3_aa: CASSQDQGYEQYF
d_call: -
j_call: TRBJ2-7
v_call: TRBV4-3
clone_size: -

cdr3_nt: TGTGCCAGCAGCGTAGTTCAGGGTGAGCAGTTCTTC
cdr3_aa: CASSVVQGEQFF
d_call: -
j_call: TRBJ2-1
v_call: TRBV9
clone_size: -

cdr3_nt: TGTGCCAGCAGCCCGATAATAAGGGCGGGAGTAGGCTACAATGAGCAGTTCTTC
cdr3_aa: CASSPIIRAGVGYNEQFF
d_call: TRBD2
j_call: TRBJ2-1
v_call: TRBV7-9
clone_size: -

cdr3_nt: TGTGCCAGCAGCCCTACAGGGGGCCACGAGCAGTACTTC
cdr3_aa: CASSPTGGHEQYF
d_call: TRBD1
j_call: TRBJ2-7
v_call: TRBV28
clone_size: -

cdr3_nt: TGTGCCAGCAGTACAGTAACTGAAGCTTTCTTT
cdr3_aa: CASSTVTEAFF
d_call: -
j_call: TRBJ1-1
v_call: TRBV3-1/TRBV3-2
clone_size: -

cdr3_nt: TGTGCCAGTAGTATGATAGGGCAGGGGAGTCAGCCCCAGCATTTT
cdr3_aa: CASSMIGQGSQPQHF
d_call: -
j_call: TRBJ1-5
v_call: TRBV19
clone_size: -